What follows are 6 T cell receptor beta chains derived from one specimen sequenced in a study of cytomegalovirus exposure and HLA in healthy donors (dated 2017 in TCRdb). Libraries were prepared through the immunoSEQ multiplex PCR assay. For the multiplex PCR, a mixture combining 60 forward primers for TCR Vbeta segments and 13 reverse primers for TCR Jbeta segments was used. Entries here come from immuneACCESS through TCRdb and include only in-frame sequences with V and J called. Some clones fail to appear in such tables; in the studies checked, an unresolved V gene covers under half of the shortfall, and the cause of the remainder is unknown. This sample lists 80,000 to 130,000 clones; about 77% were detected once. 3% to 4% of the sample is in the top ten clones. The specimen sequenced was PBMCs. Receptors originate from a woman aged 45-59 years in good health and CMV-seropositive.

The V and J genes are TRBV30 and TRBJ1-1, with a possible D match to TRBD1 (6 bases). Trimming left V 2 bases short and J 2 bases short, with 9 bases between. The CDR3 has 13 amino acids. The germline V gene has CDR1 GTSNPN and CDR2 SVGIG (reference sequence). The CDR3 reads CAWSRGGNTEAFF. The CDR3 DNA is TGTGCCTGGAGTAGGGGGGGCAACACTGAAGCTTTCTTT. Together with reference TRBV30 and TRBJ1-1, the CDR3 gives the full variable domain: SQTIHQWPATLVQPVGSPLSLECTVEGTSNPNLYWYRQAAGRGLQLLFYSVGIGQISSEVPQNLSASRPQDRQFILSSKKLLLSDSGFYLCAWSRGGNTEAFFGQGTRLTVV.

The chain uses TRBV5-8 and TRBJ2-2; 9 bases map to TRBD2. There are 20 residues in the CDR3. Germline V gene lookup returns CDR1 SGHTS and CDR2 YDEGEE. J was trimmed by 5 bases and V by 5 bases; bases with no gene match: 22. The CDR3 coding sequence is TGTGCCAGCAGTCACGTGAGGACTAGCGACCCCGGAGGTGTAACCGGGGAGCTGTTTTTT. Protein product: CASSHVRTSDPGGVTGELFF.

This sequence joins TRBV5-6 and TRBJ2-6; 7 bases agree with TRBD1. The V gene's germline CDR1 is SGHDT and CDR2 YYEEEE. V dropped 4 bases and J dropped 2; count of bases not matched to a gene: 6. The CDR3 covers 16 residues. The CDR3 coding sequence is TGTGCCAGCAGCGGCTGGGACAGAGCTGGGGCCAACGTCCTGACTTTC. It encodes CASSGWDRAGANVLTF.

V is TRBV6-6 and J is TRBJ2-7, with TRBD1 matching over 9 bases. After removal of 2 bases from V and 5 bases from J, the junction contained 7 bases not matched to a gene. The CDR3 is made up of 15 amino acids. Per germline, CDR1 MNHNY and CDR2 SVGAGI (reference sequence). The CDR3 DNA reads TGTGCCAGCAGTTACCTCCGGGACAGGGTTGACGAGCAGTACTTC. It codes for CASSYLRDRVDEQYF.

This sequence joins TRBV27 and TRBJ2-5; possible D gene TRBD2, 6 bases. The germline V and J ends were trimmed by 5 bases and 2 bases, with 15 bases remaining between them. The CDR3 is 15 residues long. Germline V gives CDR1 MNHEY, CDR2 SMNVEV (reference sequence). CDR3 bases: TGTGCCAGCAGTGCGACCCCGGGACTGCAAGAGACCCAGTACTTC. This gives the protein CASSATPGLQETQYF.

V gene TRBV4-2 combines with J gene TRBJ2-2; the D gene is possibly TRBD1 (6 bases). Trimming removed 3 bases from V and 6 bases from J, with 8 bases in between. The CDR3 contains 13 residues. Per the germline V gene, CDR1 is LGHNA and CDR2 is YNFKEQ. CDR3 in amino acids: CASSHSGAGELFF. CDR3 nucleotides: TGTGCCAGCAGCCATTCAGGGGCCGGGGAGCTGTTTTTT.